This T cell receptor beta chain appears in the sequencing data of a study of shared clonotypes between healthy human individuals. Trimming left V 8 bases short and J 3 bases short, with 10 bases between. Germline-derived CDR1 and CDR2 are MDHEN and SYDVKM. CDR3 length: 13 amino acids. Libraries were prepared by immunoSEQ multiplex PCR; TCRdb keeps only in-frame clonotypes and omits some of them. The table includes roughly 2.2 million clones, 90% to 95% detected once. The receptor was isolated from a man aged 18 to 30 in good health. Some clones in this sample may be carry-over from other donors' samples. The V gene is TRBV28, the J gene TRBJ1-4, with TRBD1 as a possible D gene (6 bases). The sample comprised naive CD4+ T cells from PBMCs. Subset of the sample: CD45RA+ positively selected. CDR3 amino acids: CASGYRANEKLFF. DNA of the CDR3: TGTGCCAGCGGCTACAGGGCTAATGAAAAACTGTTTTTT.